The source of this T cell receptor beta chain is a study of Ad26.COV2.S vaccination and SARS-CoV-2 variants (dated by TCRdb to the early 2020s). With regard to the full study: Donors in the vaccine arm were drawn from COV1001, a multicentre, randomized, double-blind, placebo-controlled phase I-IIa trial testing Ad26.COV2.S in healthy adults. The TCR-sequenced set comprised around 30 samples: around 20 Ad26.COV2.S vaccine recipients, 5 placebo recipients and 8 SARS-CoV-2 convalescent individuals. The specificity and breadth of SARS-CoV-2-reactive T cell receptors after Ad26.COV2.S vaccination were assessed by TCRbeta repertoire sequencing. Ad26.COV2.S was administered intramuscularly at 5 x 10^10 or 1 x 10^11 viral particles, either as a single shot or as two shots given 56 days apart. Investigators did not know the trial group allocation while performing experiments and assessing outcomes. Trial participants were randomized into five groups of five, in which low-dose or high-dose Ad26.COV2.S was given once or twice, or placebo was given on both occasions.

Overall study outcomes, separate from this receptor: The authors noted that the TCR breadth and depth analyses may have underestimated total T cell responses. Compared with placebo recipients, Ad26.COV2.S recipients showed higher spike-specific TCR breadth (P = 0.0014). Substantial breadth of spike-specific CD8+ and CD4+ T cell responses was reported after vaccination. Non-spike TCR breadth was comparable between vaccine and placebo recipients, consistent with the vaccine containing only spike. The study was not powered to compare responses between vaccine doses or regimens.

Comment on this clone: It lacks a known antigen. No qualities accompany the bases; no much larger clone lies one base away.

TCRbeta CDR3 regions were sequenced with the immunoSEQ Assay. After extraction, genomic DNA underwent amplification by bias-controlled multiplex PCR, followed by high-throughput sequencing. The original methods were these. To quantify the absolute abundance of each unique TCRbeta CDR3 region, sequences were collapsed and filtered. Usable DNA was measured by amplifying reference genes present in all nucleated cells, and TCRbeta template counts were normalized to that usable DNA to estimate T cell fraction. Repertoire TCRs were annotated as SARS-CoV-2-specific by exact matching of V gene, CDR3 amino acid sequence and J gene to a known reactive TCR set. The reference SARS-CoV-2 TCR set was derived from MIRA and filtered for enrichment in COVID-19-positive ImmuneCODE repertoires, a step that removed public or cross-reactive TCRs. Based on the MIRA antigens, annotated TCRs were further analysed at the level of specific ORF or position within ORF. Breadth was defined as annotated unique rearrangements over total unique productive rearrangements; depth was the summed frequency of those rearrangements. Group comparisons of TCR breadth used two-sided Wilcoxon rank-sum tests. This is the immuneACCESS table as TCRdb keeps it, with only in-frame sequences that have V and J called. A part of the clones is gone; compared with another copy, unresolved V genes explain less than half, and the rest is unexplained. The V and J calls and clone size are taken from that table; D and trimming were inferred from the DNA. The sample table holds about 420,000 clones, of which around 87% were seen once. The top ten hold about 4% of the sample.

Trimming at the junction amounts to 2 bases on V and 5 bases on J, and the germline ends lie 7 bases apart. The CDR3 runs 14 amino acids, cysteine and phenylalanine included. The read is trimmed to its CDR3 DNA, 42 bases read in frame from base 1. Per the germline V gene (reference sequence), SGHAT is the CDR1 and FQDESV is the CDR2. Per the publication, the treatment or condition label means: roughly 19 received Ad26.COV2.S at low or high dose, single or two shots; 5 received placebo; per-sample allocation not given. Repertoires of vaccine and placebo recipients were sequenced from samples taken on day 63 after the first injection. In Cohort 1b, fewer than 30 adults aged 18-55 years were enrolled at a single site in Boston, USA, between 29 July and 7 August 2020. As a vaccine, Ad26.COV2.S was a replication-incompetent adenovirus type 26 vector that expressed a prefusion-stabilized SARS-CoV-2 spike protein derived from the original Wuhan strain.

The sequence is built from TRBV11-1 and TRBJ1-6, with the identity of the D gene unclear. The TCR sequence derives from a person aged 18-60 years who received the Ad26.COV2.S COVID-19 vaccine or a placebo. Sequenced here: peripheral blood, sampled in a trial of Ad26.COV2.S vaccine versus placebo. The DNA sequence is TGTGCCAGCAGCTTAACCGGGAATAATTCACCCCTCCACTTT. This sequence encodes CASSLTGNNSPLHF.